These T cell receptor beta chains were read from a single sample in a study of T cells after yellow fever vaccination. TCRdb processed the 5' RACE reads anew with MiXCR; each CDR3 protein has one entry. Counted here are about 310,000 distinct CDR3 sequences, around 4% occurring once; the ten biggest clones make up roughly a quarter. Sequenced here: PBMCs, sampled on the day of the yellow fever booster vaccination. Receptor source: a man aged 18 to 30 who received the YFV17D yellow fever vaccine. CDR3s include the opening cysteine and the closing phenylalanine or tryptophan. Fields, in order: V gene, CDR3 protein.

v_call: TRBV28
cdr3_aa: CASSPTGASSYNEQFF

v_call: TRBV20-1
cdr3_aa: CSVASDRGLNGELFF

v_call: TRBV12-3/TRBV12-4
cdr3_aa: CASTLSSGDTQYF

v_call: TRBV7-2
cdr3_aa: CASSVLYGGADTQYF

v_call: TRBV20-1
cdr3_aa: CSARDSVAKNIQYF

v_call: TRBV5-1
cdr3_aa: CASSLGDRTQNTEAFF

v_call: TRBV5-4
cdr3_aa: CASSPASGGAGELFF

v_call: TRBV4-1
cdr3_aa: CASSQDSSGVRNRDEQFF

v_call: TRBV18
cdr3_aa: CASSPGEDSGNTIYF

v_call: TRBV7-2
cdr3_aa: CASSWTLTSGEYEQYF

v_call: TRBV20-1
cdr3_aa: CSARVRAGGHNNEQFF

v_call: TRBV27
cdr3_aa: CASSRGNQPQHF

v_call: TRBV6-5
cdr3_aa: CASSYSMAFYEQYF

v_call: TRBV12-3/TRBV12-4
cdr3_aa: CASSPSYGGAFNEKFF

v_call: TRBV20-1
cdr3_aa: CSASNGDTQYF

v_call: TRBV4-1
cdr3_aa: CASSFSMIQGNQPQHF

v_call: TRBV4-2
cdr3_aa: CASSQIAGGSPSYNEQFF

v_call: TRBV4-1
cdr3_aa: CASSQVRDTNQPQHF

v_call: TRBV6-2/TRBV6-3
cdr3_aa: CASRTSGDNEQFF

v_call: TRBV20-1
cdr3_aa: CSARDRGEEKLFF

v_call: TRBV4-3
cdr3_aa: CASSQDPGIDTQYF

v_call: TRBV20-1
cdr3_aa: CSVVDYDWRTNEKLFF

v_call: TRBV10-3
cdr3_aa: CAISDRPEAEAFF